These 13 T cell receptor beta chains share one sample of origin, sequenced in a study of chemoradiotherapy in HPV16-positive cancers. The method was immunoSEQ multiplex PCR; TCRdb's version includes in-frame clones alone and lacks a portion of them. The data show fewer than 1,500 clones, with about four fifths seen just once and roughly 6.7% held by the top ten. Here the sequenced sample was tumor tissue, taken from a patient who underwent chemoradiotherapy. The receptors come from a human donor with HPV-associated anogenital cancer.

CDR3 amino acids: CASSSRHGTGNTIYF. Here the CDR3 DNA reads TGTGCCAGCAGCTCCAGACATGGAACTGGAAACACCATATATTTT. J is TRBJ1-3 and V is TRBV7-2, with no clear D. The V and J ends lost 4 bases and 2 bases respectively, with 12 bases between them. The CDR3 is 15 amino acids. CDR1 and CDR2 (germline): SGHTA, FQGNSA.

This clone occurred once. The chain recombines TRBV6-6 with TRBJ2-7; 8 bases are a match to TRBD2. Per germline, CDR1 MNHNY and CDR2 SVGAGI (reference sequence). The CDR3 covers 14 residues. The V segment lost 4 bases and the J segment 3 bases; nucleotides outside the gene matches: 5. The DNA for the CDR3 is TGTGCCAGCAGTTCCAGCGGGGGAGTCTACGAGCAGTACTTC. As protein: CASSSSGGVYEQYF.

The chain employs TRBV5-1 and TRBJ2-3; D call uncertain. CDR1 SGHRS and CDR2 YFSETQ come from the germline V gene. V lost 1 base, J lost 2 bases, and 8 bases lay in between. The CDR3 has 14 residues. The CDR3 sequence is CASSLMPNTDTQYF. CDR3 DNA: TGCGCCAGCAGCTTGATGCCTAACACAGATACGCAGTATTTT. Full variable domain (remainder filled in from reference TRBV5-1 and TRBJ2-3): KAGVTQTPRYLIKTRGQQVTLSCSPISGHRSVSWYQQTPGQGLQFLFEYFSETQRNKGNFPGRFSGRQFSNSRSEMNVSTLELGDSALYLCASSLMPNTDTQYFGPGTRLTVL.

The chain uses TRBV7-6 and TRBJ2-5; 7 nucleotides align to TRBD1. CDR1 is SGHVS, CDR2 FNYEAQ, per germline. J lost 3 bases, V lost 5 bases, and 3 bases had no gene match. This CDR3 is built from 13 residues. The CDR3 region has the DNA TGTGCCAGCAGCCTGGGACAGAAAGAGACCCAGTACTTC. Translating it yields CASSLGQKETQYF.

This chain links TRBV4-1 with TRBJ1-1; weak D call: TRBD1 (5 bases). The CDR3 sequence is 13 residues long. CDR1 is MGHRA and CDR2 is YSYEKL in the germline V gene. V was pared by 3 bases and J by 5 bases, with 10 bases between. CDR3 in amino acids: CASSHQGATEAFF. CDR3 sequence (DNA): TGCGCCAGCAGCCACCAGGGAGCTACTGAAGCTTTCTTT.

The CDR3 is CASRPTSGANYNEQFF. The CDR3 DNA reads as TGTGCCAGCAGACCCACTAGCGGGGCTAACTACAATGAGCAGTTCTTC. V and J are TRBV2 and TRBJ2-1, with TRBD2 identical over 10 bases. The CDR3 length is 16 residues. Germline lookup yields CDR1 SNHLY and CDR2 FYNNEI. V gave up 6 bases and J gave up 3 bases; unmatched junction bases: 8. Full variable domain (remainder filled in from reference TRBV2 and TRBJ2-1): EPEVTQTPSHQVTQMGQEVILRCVPISNHLYFYWYRQILGQKVEFLVSFYNNEISEKSEIFDDQFSVERPDGSNFTLKIRSTKLEDSAMYFCASRPTSGANYNEQFFGPGTRLTVL.

V and J are TRBV2 and TRBJ2-3; TRBD1 might be the D (5 bases). The V and J ends lost 4 bases and 4 bases respectively, with 15 bases between them. There are 15 residues in the CDR3. Germline V gene sequence: CDR1 SNHLY, CDR2 FYNNEI. CDR3 residues: CASSVLGVIADTQYF. The DNA of the CDR3 is TGTGCCAGCAGTGTTTTAGGGGTAATCGCAGATACGCAGTATTTT.

This clone has a single count. The chain couples TRBV5-6 to TRBJ2-5, with D uncertain. V lost 6 bases and J 5 bases, leaving 11 bases between the germline ends. The CDR3 contains 12 residues. The germline V gene encodes CDR1 SGHDT and CDR2 YYEEEE. DNA for the CDR3: TGTGCCAGCACCCGGCAGCTGGAGACCCAGTACTTC. This gives the protein CASTRQLETQYF.

This chain links TRBV6-1 with TRBJ1-1; TRBD1 matches at 11 bases. V lost 6 bases and J lost 4; bases outside the gene matches: 4. CDR1 and CDR2 (germline): MNHNS, SASEGT. This CDR3 is 14 amino acids long. The CDR3 bases are TGTGCCAGCAGGCTGGGGACAGGGGGCACTGAAGCTTTCTTT. Translated: CASRLGTGGTEAFF.

Written as DNA, the CDR3 is TGTGCCAGCAGCCTTTCTGGCGGGGGCGGGGGCTACACCTTC. Translation gives CASSLSGGGGGYTF. V gene TRBV7-9 combines with J gene TRBJ1-2; TRBD1 is a possible D gene (6 bases). Trimming cost V 5 bases and J 8 bases, with 18 bases left between them. The CDR3 has 14 residues. In germline, CDR1 is SEHNR, CDR2 FQNEAQ (reference sequence).

This clone has only one observation. The chain carries TRBV15 and TRBJ1-1, with D hard to call. The ends were cut back, 0 bases at V and 5 bases at J, with 7 bases in the middle. The CDR3 has 13 amino acids. Germline CDR1 reads LNHNV; CDR2 reads YYDKDF (reference sequence). CDR3 protein: CATSRDRLTEAFF. CDR3 coding DNA: TGTGCCACCAGCAGAGATCGGTTAACTGAAGCTTTCTTT.

The chain couples TRBV27 to TRBJ1-2; D possibly corresponds to TRBD1 (5 bases). The CDR3 has 13 amino acids. In germline, CDR1 is MNHEY, CDR2 SMNVEV (reference sequence). V was trimmed by 5 bases and J by 6 bases, leaving 13 bases between them. The CDR3 loop reads CASSPQGVHGYTF. Written as DNA, the CDR3 is TGTGCCAGCAGTCCCCAAGGGGTTCATGGCTACACCTTC.

CDR3 protein: CTSSQLQGANLCDSPLHF. The CDR3 DNA follows: TGCACCAGCAGCCAATTACAGGGGGCGAATCTATGTGATTCACCCCTCCACTTT. This chain links TRBV1 with TRBJ1-6; the table's D call of TRBD1 was not tested on the DNA. TRBV1 is tagged as a pseudogene. This CDR3 spans 18 amino acids.